The 9 T cell receptor beta chains below were found in one sample sequenced in a study of T cell responses to AZD1222 COVID-19 vaccine. Profiled with immunoSEQ multiplex PCR; TCRdb holds only in-frame clones, not every one. The repertoire includes 67,000 or so clones, over 80% of them detected once, and about 9.4% sits in the top ten. The specimen comprised peripheral blood, sampled on day 0 of AZD1222 vaccination. The receptors here all came from an adult in good health.

The CDR3 DNA is TGTGCCAGCAGCCCGACGGTAAGCTCCTACGAGCAGTACTTC. Residues: CASSPTVSSYEQYF. This chain joins TRBV11-2 and TRBJ2-7; D is unclear. V lost 5 bases, J lost 0 bases, and 11 bases lay in between. Germline CDR1 reads SGHAT; CDR2 reads FQNNGV. CDR3 length: 14 residues.

This clone rates as large. The CDR3 DNA follows: TGTGCCAGCAGGACTAGCTGGGTTGTAGATGAGCAGTTCTTC. It is translated as CASRTSWVVDEQFF. This sequence joins TRBV11-2 and TRBJ2-1; 7 bases are shared with TRBD2. The CDR3 totals 14 residues. The germline CDR1 and CDR2 sequences are SGHAT and FQNNGV. Trimming removed 6 bases from V and 8 bases from J; junction bases left unmatched: 10.

V usage is TRBV3-1 (or the pseudogene TRBV3-2) and J usage is TRBJ1-5, with 7 bases that match TRBD1. The V segment lost 1 base and the J segment 0 bases; nucleotides outside the gene matches: 3. This CDR3 is built from 16 residues. The V gene's germline CDR1 is LGHDT and CDR2 YNNKEL (reference sequence). The CDR3 nucleotides read TGTGCCAGCAGCCAAGCCAGGGGGAATAGCAATCAGCCCCAGCATTTT. Translated, it gives CASSQARGNSNQPQHF.

This rearrangement joins TRBV14 to TRBJ1-1, with D perhaps matching TRBD1 (5 bases). The CDR3 is 13 amino acids. CDR1 is SGHDN, CDR2 FVKESK, per germline. The V end was cut by 4 bases, the J end by 1 base, with 7 bases between. The CDR3 DNA follows: TGTGCCAGCAGCCTGACAGAGAACACTGAAGCTTTCTTT. Amino acid sequence: CASSLTENTEAFF.

V is TRBV9 and J is TRBJ2-1; D not certain. Looked up from germline, CDR1 is SGDLS and CDR2 is YYNGEE. This CDR3 is 15 amino acids long. V shed 0 bases and J shed 0 bases, with 7 bases lying between them. The CDR3 spells CASSVVVVSYNEQFF. The CDR3 DNA is TGTGCCAGCAGCGTAGTGGTAGTCTCCTACAATGAGCAGTTCTTC. Full variable domain (outside the CDR3, taken from reference TRBV9 and TRBJ2-1): DSGVTQTPKHLITATGQRVTLRCSPRSGDLSVYWYQQSLDQGLQFLIQYYNGEERAKGNILERFSAQQFPDLHSELNLSSLELGDSALYFCASSVVVVSYNEQFFGPGTRLTVL.

The rearrangement joins TRBV7-9 to TRBJ2-7, with D perhaps TRBD2 (5 bases). Germline V gene sequence: CDR1 SEHNR, CDR2 FQNEAQ (reference sequence). The CDR3 has 11 residues. V was trimmed by 5 bases and J by 4 bases, leaving 6 bases between them. CDR3 nucleotides: TGTGCCAGCAGCACTAGTTACGAGCAGTACTTC. Its translation is CASSTSYEQYF.

The chain employs TRBV12-3 or TRBV12-4 and TRBJ1-5; D gene uncertain. The CDR3 covers 12 residues. V was trimmed by 6 bases and J by 9 bases, leaving 12 bases between them. Here the CDR3 DNA reads TGTGCCAGCAGGAACGCACCGGGGCCCCAGCATTTT. It specifies CASRNAPGPQHF.

The genes are TRBV5-4 and TRBJ1-3; D remains ambiguous. V lost 4 bases and J 0 bases, leaving 11 bases between the germline ends. The CDR3 runs 15 residues. Germline V gives CDR1 SGHNT, CDR2 YYREEE (reference sequence). This CDR3 reads CASSLGGFSGNTIYF. DNA of the CDR3: TGTGCCAGCAGCCTGGGAGGGTTCTCTGGAAACACCATATATTTT.

The V gene is TRBV7-8, the J gene TRBJ1-1, with 7 bases identical to TRBD1. The germline V gene has CDR1 SGHVS and CDR2 FQNEAQ. Trimming at V came to 1 base and at J to 10 bases, leaving 6 bases not matched to a gene. This CDR3 spans 13 amino acids. CDR3: CASSLEGGERAFF. The CDR3 DNA follows: TGTGCCAGCAGCTTAGAAGGGGGCGAACGAGCTTTCTTT.